These 7 T cell receptor beta chains originate from one sample sequenced in a study of cytomegalovirus exposure and HLA in healthy donors. A multiplex PCR was run with 60 Vbeta primers and 13 Jbeta primers. Sequencing used immunoSEQ multiplex PCR; TCRdb keeps in-frame clones, though not all of them. In the table there are roughly 150,000 clones, 80% to 85% of which are singletons. What was sequenced was PBMCs. The origin of the receptors is a male donor in good health and CMV-seronegative.

The chain recombines TRBV30 with TRBJ2-3; D not certain. In germline, CDR1 is GTSNPN, CDR2 SVGIG (reference sequence). Trimming removed 0 bases at V and 5 bases at J, with 3 bases between. This CDR3 comprises 11 residues. DNA of the CDR3: TGTGCCTGGAGTGTACTAGATACGCAGTATTTT. It encodes CAWSVLDTQYF.

The V call is TRBV29-1, the J call TRBJ2-3, with D possibly matching TRBD2 (6 bases). The V gene's germline CDR1 is SQVTM and CDR2 ANQGSEA. The length of the CDR3 is 14 residues. V lost 1 base and J 5 bases, leaving 13 bases between the germline ends. The CDR3 bases are TGCAGCGTTGAAGCCGTCCGGAGGGGAGATACGCAGTATTTT. This encodes CSVEAVRRGDTQYF.

The chain recombines TRBV9 with TRBJ1-6; 8 bases are shared with TRBD1. Trimming removed 3 bases from V and 8 bases from J; junction bases left unmatched: 7. Germline V gene data show CDR1 as SGDLS and CDR2 as YYNGEE. This CDR3 is 15 amino acids long. The chain's CDR3 is CASSARTGSDSPLHF. For the CDR3, the DNA is TGTGCCAGCAGCGCCCGGACAGGGAGCGATTCACCCCTCCACTTT.

This clone was recorded once. The V and J genes are TRBV6-5 and TRBJ2-4, with TRBD1 matching over 8 bases. CDR3 length: 16 residues. The J segment lost 6 bases and the V segment lost 0 bases, leaving 7 bases of the junction unmatched. The V gene's germline CDR1 is MNHEY and CDR2 SVGAGI. The DNA for the CDR3 is TGTGCCAGCAGTTACTCGCGTCCCGACAGGGGAAACATTCAGTACTTC. This translates into CASSYSRPDRGNIQYF.

The V and J genes are TRBV19 and TRBJ1-2, with D possibly matching TRBD1 (6 bases). The CDR3 sequence is 13 residues long. Germline CDR1 LNHDA, CDR2 SQIVND (reference sequence). Trimming stripped 5 bases from V and 2 bases from J, with 9 bases between. CDR3 sequence reads: CASSHTGNYGYTF. The CDR3 bases are TGTGCCAGTAGTCACACAGGGAACTATGGCTACACCTTC.

About this clone itself: Additional DNA sequences in this sample encode the identical CDR3. V is TRBV27 and J is TRBJ1-1; D might be TRBD1 (5 bases). Trimming removed 2 bases at V and 0 bases at J, with 7 bases between. CDR1 and CDR2 from the germline V gene are MNHEY and SMNVEV (reference sequence). The length of the CDR3 is 14 residues. The CDR3 sequence is CASSLTGMNTEAFF. In nucleotides, the CDR3 is TGTGCCAGCAGTTTAACAGGTATGAACACTGAAGCTTTCTTT.

This rearrangement joins TRBV5-6 to TRBJ1-1; possibly TRBD1 for D (6 bases). The CDR3 has 15 residues. Per germline, CDR1 SGHDT and CDR2 YYEEEE. V lost 1 base to trimming and J lost 1 base, with 11 bases between them. This CDR3 is CASSLYGGANTEAFF. CDR3 DNA sequence: TGTGCCAGCAGCTTGTATGGGGGGGCGAACACTGAAGCTTTCTTT.